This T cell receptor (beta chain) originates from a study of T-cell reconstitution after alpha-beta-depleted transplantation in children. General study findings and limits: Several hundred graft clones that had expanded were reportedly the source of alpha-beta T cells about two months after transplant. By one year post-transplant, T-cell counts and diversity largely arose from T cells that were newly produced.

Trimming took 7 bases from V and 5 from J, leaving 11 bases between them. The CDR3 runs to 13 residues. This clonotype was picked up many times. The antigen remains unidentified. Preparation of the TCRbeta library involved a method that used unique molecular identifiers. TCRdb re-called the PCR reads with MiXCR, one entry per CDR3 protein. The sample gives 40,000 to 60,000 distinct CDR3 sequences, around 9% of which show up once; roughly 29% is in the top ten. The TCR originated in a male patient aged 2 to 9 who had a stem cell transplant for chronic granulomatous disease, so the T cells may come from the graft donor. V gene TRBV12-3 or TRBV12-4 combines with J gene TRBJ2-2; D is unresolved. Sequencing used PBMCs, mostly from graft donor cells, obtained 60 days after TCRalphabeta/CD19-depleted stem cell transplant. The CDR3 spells CASTLRGTGELFF. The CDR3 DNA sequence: TGTGCCAGCACACTCAGAGGTACCGGGGAGCTGTTTTTT.